Presented here are 12 T cell receptor beta chains from one specimen sequenced in a study of CD8 T cells in Susac syndrome (dated by TCRdb to 2018 to 2020). Receptor amplification or capture employed the immunoSEQ multiplex PCR assay. RNA was extracted using the RNeasy kit, and about 0.5 to 1 ug of the RNA was reverse transcribed with random hexamers. TCRdb trimmed public reads at Q25 via fastp, called clones via MiXCR and kept in-frame beta chains. One record per CDR3 amino acid sequence lists the most common genes and DNA. The sample table records about 200,000 distinct CDR3 sequences; roughly 94% of these occur just once. The biggest ten clones account for around 0.093% of the sample. Input material: CD4+ T cells from PBMCs. Source of these receptors: a human donor in good health.

The genes are TRBV4-1 and TRBJ2-1; TRBD2 agrees at 8 bases. Germline V gives CDR1 MGHRA, CDR2 YSYEKL. V was clipped by 1 base and J by 6 bases; unmatched bases: 11. The CDR3 has 17 residues. The CDR3 DNA reads as TGCGCCAGCAGCCAAGGGTCATCGGGACTAGTGTTCAATGAGCAGTTCTTC. Translation: CASSQGSSGLVFNEQFF.

The chain employs TRBV13 and TRBJ2-7; no reliable D call. Germline CDR1 and CDR2: PRHDT and FYEKMQ (reference sequence). The CDR3 covers 14 residues. V was trimmed by 4 bases and J by 6 bases, leaving 16 bases between them. In nucleotides, the CDR3 is TGTGCCAGCAGCTCCTTCCGCGGCACCCCCGAGCAGTACGTC. Translated, it gives CASSSFRGTPEQYV.

This clonotype was seen just once. This CDR3 is CASSVDRTSNTEAFF. The CDR3 DNA follows: TGTGCCAGCAGTGTGGACAGGACTTCGAACACTGAAGCTTTCTTT. The chain uses TRBV2 and TRBJ1-1; 7 bases are shared with TRBD1. V was pared by 4 bases and J by 1 base, with 6 bases of the junction left unmatched. CDR1 is SNHLY and CDR2 is FYNNEI in the germline V gene. This CDR3 region has 15 residues.

CDR3 residues: CASSPRKGGTGTEAFF. In DNA, the CDR3 is TGTGCCAGCAGCCCACGCAAAGGGGGGACGGGCACTGAAGCTTTCTTT. The chain has TRBV11-1 and TRBJ1-1, with D perhaps matching TRBD1 (6 bases). The CDR3 is made up of 16 amino acids. The V gene's germline CDR1 is SGHAT and CDR2 FQDESV (reference sequence). Trimming shortened V by 5 bases and J by 4 bases, and 20 bases separated the two germline ends. Full variable domain (missing parts from reference TRBV11-1 and TRBJ1-1): EAEVAQSPRYKITEKSQAVAFWCDPISGHATLYWYRQILGQGPELLVQFQDESVVDDSQLPKDRFSAERLKGVDSTLKIQPAELGDSAMYLCASSPRKGGTGTEAFFGQGTRLTVV.

As DNA, the CDR3 is TGCAGCGTTAAGGACGGCGGAAATGAGCAGTTCTTC. Protein: CSVKDGGNEQFF. J is TRBJ2-1 and V is TRBV29-1, with D uncertain. The CDR3 covers 12 residues. Between the trimmed V and J ends, which lost 5 bases and 7 bases, there was a span of 12 bases. Germline assignment: CDR1 SQVTM and CDR2 ANQGSEA.

The chain combines TRBV7-9 with TRBJ2-1; the match to TRBD1 covers 7 bases. The CDR3 spans 14 residues. V was clipped by 7 bases and J by 5 bases; unmatched bases: 8. Germline-derived CDR1 and CDR2 are SEHNR and FQNEAQ (reference sequence). The CDR3 DNA sequence: TGTGCCAGCACTCCGGGACAGCCAAACAATGAGCAGTTCTTC. Translated: CASTPGQPNNEQFF. Using reference TRBV7-9 and TRBJ2-1 for the parts outside the CDR3, the full variable domain is DTGVSQNPRHKITKRGQNVTFRCDPISEHNRLYWYRQTLGQGPEFLTYFQNEAQLEKSRLLSDRFSAERPKGSFSTLEIQRTEQGDSAMYLCASTPGQPNNEQFFGPGTRLTVL.

The genes are TRBV20-1 and TRBJ2-3, with 9 nucleotides matching TRBD2. V was pared by 6 bases and J by 2 bases, with 9 bases of the junction left unmatched. Germline CDR1 DFQATT, CDR2 SNEGSKA (reference sequence). The CDR3 sequence is 15 residues long. The DNA of the CDR3 is TGCAGTGCCCTGACCGGGACTAGCCCCACAGATACGCAGTATTTT. Amino acids: CSALTGTSPTDTQYF.

This sequence joins TRBV29-1 and TRBJ2-7; no clear D gene. V lost 7 bases, J lost 1 base, and 11 bases lay in between. The CDR3 is 12 amino acids. Per germline, CDR1 SQVTM and CDR2 ANQGSEA. The CDR3 region has the DNA TGCAGCGCCGGTGGCAGGTCCTACGAGCAGTACTTC. It translates to CSAGGRSYEQYF.

The chain employs TRBV5-1 and TRBJ1-1; D perhaps matches TRBD1 (5 bases). V dropped 1 base and J dropped 1 base, with 11 bases sitting between them. The CDR3 covers 15 residues. Looked up from germline, CDR1 is SGHRS and CDR2 is YFSETQ. The CDR3 protein is CASSLMGEGNTEAFF. Written as DNA, the CDR3 is TGCGCCAGCAGCTTGATGGGGGAAGGGAACACTGAAGCTTTCTTT.

The CDR3 sequence: CSVGGQGDEQYF. The CDR3 DNA follows: TGCAGCGTTGGGGGACAGGGGGACGAGCAGTACTTC. The chain links TRBV29-1 to TRBJ2-7; TRBD1 matches at 11 bases. CDR3 length: 12 residues. Losses at the gene ends were 4 bases for V and 5 bases for J; bases not matched to a gene: 1. In germline, CDR1 is SQVTM, CDR2 ANQGSEA.

J is TRBJ1-1 and V is TRBV29-1; D ambiguous. Trimming removed 5 bases from V and 2 bases from J, with 15 bases in between. Germline lookup yields CDR1 SQVTM and CDR2 ANQGSEA. The CDR3 contains 14 residues. CDR3 loop: CSVLAGRGNTEAFF. The CDR3 DNA is TGCAGCGTTCTCGCAGGTCGCGGAAACACTGAAGCTTTCTTT.

The gene calls are TRBV25-1 and TRBJ1-2; no clear D gene. The V end lost 2 bases, the J end lost 3 bases, and 10 bases lay between the germline ends. Per the germline V gene, CDR1 is MGHDK and CDR2 is SYGVNS. The CDR3 runs to 14 residues. The CDR3 protein is CASSEAGRDYGYTF. As DNA, the CDR3 is TGTGCCAGCAGTGAAGCGGGTAGGGACTATGGCTACACCTTC.